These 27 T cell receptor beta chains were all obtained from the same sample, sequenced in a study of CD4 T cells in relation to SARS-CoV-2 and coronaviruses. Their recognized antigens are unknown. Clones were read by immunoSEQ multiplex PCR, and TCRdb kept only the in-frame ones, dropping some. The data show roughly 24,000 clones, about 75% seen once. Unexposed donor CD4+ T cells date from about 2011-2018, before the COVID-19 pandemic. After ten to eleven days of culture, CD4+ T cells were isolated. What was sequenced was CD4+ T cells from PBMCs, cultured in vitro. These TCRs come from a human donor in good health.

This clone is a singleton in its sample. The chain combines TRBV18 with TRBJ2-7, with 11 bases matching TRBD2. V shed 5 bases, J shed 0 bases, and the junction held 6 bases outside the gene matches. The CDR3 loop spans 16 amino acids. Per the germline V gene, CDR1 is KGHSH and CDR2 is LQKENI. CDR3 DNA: TGTGCCAGCTCAAACTCGGGACTAGCGGCCTCCTACGAGCAGTACTTC. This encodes CASSNSGLAASYEQYF.

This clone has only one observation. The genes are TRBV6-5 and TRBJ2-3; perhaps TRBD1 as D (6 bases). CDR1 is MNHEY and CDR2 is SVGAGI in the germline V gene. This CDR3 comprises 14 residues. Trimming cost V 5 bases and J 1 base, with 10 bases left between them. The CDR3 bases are TGTGCCAGCAGTACAGGGTTGGGCACAGATACGCAGTATTTT. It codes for CASSTGLGTDTQYF.

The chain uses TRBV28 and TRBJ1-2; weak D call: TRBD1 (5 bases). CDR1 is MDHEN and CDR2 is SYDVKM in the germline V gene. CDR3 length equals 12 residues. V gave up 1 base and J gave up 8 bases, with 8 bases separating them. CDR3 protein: CASSLSRGGYTF. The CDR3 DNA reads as TGTGCCAGCAGTTTATCTAGGGGCGGCTACACCTTC.

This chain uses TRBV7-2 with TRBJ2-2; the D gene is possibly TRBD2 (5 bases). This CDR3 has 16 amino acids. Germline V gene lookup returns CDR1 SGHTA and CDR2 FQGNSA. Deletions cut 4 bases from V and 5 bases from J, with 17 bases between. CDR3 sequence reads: CASSSLESGPTGELFF. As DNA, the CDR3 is TGTGCCAGCAGCTCACTGGAGAGCGGTCCTACCGGGGAGCTGTTTTTT. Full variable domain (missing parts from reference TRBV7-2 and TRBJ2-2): GAGVSQSPSNKVTEKGKDVELRCDPISGHTALYWYRQSLGQGLEFLIYFQGNSAPDKSGLPSDRFSAERTGGSVSTLTIQRTQQEDSAVYLCASSSLESGPTGELFFGEGSRLTVL.

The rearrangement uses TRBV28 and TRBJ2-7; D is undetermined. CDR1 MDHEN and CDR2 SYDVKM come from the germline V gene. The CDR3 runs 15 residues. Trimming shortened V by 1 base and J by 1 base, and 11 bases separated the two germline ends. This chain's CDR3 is CASSLSRGLSYEQYF. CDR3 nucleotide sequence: TGTGCCAGCAGTTTATCCCGCGGTCTTTCCTACGAGCAGTACTTC.

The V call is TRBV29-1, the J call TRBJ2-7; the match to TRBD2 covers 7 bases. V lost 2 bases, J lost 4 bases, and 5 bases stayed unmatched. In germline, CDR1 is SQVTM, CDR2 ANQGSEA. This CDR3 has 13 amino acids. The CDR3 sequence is CSVESSSGYEQYF. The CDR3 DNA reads TGCAGCGTTGAATCTTCTAGCGGTTACGAGCAGTACTTC.

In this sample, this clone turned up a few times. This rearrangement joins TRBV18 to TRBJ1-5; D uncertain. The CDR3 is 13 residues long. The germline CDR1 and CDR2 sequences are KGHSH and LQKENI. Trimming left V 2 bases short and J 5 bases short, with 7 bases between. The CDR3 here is CASSPDRDQPQHF. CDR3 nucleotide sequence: TGTGCCAGCTCACCAGATAGAGATCAGCCCCAGCATTTT.

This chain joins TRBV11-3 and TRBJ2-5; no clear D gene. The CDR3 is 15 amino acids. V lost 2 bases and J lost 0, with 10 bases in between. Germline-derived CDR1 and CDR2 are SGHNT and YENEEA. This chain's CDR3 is CASSLSGRNQETQYF. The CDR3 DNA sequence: TGTGCCAGCAGCTTAAGTGGCAGGAACCAAGAGACCCAGTACTTC.

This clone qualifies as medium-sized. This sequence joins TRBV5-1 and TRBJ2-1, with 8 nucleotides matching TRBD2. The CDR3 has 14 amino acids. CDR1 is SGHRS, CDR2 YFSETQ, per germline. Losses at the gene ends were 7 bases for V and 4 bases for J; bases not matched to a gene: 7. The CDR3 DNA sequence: TGCGCCAGCGACAGCGGGAGCACTTACAATGAGCAGTTCTTC. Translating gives CASDSGSTYNEQFF.

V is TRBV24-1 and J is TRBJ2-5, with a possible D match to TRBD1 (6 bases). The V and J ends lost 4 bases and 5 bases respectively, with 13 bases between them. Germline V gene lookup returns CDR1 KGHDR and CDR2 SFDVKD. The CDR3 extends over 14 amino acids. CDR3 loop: CATSERGMTETQYF. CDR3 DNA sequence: TGTGCCACCAGTGAGAGGGGGATGACGGAGACCCAGTACTTC.

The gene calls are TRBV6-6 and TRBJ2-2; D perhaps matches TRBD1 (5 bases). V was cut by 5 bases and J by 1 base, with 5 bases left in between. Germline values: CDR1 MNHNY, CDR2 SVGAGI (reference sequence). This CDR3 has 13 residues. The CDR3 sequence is CASSGQNTGELFF. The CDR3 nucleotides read TGTGCCAGCAGTGGACAGAACACCGGGGAGCTGTTTTTT.

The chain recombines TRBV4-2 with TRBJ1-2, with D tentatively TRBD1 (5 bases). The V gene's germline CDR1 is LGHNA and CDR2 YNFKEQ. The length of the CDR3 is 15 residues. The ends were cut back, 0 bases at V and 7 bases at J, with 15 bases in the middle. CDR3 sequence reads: CASSQDRGVEVGYTF. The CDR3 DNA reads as TGTGCCAGCAGCCAAGATCGGGGGGTAGAGGTTGGCTACACCTTC.

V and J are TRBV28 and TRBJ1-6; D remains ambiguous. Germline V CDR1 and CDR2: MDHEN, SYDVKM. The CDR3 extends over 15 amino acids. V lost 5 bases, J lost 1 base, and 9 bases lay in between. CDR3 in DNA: TGTGCCAGCAGTCCGAGTGTTTCCTATAATTCACCCCTCCACTTT. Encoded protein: CASSPSVSYNSPLHF.

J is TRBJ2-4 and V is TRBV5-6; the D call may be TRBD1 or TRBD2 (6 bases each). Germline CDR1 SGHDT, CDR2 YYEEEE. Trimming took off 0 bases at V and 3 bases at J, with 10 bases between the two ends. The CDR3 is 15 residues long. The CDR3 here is CASSLDGGRKNIQYF. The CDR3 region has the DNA TGTGCCAGCAGCTTGGATGGGGGGCGCAAAAACATTCAGTACTTC.

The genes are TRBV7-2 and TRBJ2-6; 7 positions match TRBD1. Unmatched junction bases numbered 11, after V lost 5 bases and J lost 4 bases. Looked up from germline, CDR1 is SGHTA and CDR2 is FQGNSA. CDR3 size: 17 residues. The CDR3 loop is CASSPQIQGPGANVLTF. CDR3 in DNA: TGTGCCAGCAGCCCGCAAATACAGGGGCCCGGGGCCAACGTCCTGACTTTC.

CDR3 nucleotides: TGCAGTGCTTGGAGCTATGGCTACACCTTC. Amino acids: CSAWSYGYTF. The chain carries TRBV20-1 and TRBJ1-2; no clear D. CDR1 is DFQATT and CDR2 is SNEGSKA in the germline V gene (reference sequence). The V end was cut by 5 bases, the J end by 4 bases, with 5 bases between. The CDR3 runs 10 residues.

CDR3 sequence reads: CASRTGAANTEAFF. In DNA, the CDR3 is TGCGCCAGCCGGACGGGGGCAGCGAACACTGAAGCTTTCTTT. V usage is TRBV5-1 and J usage is TRBJ1-1, with a weak D call TRBD1 (6 bases). This CDR3 has 14 amino acids. Germline loops: CDR1 SGHRS, CDR2 YFSETQ. The V end was cut by 7 bases, the J end by 1 base, with 14 bases between.

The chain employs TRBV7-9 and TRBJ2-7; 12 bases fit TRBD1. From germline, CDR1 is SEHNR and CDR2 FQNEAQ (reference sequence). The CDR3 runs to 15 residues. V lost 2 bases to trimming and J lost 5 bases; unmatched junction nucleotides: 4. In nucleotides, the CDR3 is TGTGCCAGCAGCTTAAGGGGACAGGGGGCCCACGAGCAGTACTTC. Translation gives CASSLRGQGAHEQYF.

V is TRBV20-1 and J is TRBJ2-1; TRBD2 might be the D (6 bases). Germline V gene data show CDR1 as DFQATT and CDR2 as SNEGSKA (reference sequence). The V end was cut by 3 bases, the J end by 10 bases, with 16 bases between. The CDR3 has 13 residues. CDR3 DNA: TGCAGTGCTAGTATCACGGCAAGCGGGGAGCAGTTCTTC. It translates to CSASITASGEQFF.

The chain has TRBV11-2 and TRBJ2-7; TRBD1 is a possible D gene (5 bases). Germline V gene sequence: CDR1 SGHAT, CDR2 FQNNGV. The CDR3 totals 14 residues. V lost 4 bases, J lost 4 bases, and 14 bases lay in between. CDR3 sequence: CASSSKGQGYEQYF. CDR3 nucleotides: TGTGCCAGCAGCTCGAAAGGACAAGGATACGAGCAGTACTTC. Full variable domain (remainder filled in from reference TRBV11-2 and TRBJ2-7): EAGVAQSPRYKIIEKRQSVAFWCNPISGHATLYWYQQILGQGPKLLIQFQNNGVVDDSQLPKDRFSAERLKGVDSTLKIQPAKLEDSAVYLCASSSKGQGYEQYFGPGTRLTVT.

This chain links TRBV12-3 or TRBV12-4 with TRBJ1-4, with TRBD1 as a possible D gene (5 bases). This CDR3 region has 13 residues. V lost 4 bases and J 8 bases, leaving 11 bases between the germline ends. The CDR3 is CASSSLGGEKLFF. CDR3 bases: TGTGCCAGCAGTTCACTGGGGGGGGAAAAACTGTTTTTT.

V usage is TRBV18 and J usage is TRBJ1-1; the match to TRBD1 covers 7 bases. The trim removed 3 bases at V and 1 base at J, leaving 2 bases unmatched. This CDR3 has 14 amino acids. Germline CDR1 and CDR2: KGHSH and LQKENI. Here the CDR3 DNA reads TGTGCCAGCTCACCGGGACAGCCGAACACTGAAGCTTTCTTT. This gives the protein CASSPGQPNTEAFF.

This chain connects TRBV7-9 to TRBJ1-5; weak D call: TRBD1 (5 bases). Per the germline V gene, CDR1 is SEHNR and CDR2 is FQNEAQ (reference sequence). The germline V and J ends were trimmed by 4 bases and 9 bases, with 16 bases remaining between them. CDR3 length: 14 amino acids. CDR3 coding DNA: TGTGCCAGCAGCTCCGGGACGGATTTAGGGCCCCAGCATTTT. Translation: CASSSGTDLGPQHF.

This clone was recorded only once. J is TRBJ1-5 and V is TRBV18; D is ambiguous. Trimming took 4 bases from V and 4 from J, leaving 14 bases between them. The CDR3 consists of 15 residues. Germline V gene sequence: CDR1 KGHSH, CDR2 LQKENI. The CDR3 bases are TGTGCCAGCTCACGTTCTGATGGTGGGAATCAGCCCCAGCATTTT. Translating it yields CASSRSDGGNQPQHF. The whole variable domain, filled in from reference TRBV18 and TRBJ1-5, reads NAGVMQNPRHLVRRRGQEARLRCSPMKGHSHVYWYRQLPEEGLKFMVYLQKENIIDESGMPKERFSAEFPKEGPSILRIQQVVRGDSAAYFCASSRSDGGNQPQHFGDGTRLSIL.

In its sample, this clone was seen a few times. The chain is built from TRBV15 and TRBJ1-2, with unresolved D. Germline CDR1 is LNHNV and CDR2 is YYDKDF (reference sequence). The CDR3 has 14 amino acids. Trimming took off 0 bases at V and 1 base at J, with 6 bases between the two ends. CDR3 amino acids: CATSRERHNYGYTF. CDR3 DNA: TGTGCCACCAGCAGAGAACGGCATAACTATGGCTACACCTTC.

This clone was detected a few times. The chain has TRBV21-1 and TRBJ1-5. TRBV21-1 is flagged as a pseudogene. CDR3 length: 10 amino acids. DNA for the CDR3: TGTGCCAGCAGCAATCAGCCCCAGCATTTT. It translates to CASSNQPQHF.

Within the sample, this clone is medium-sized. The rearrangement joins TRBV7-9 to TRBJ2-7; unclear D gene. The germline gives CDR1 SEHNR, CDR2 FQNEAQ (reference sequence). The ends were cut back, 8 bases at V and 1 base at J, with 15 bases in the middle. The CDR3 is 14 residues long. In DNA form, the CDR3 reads TGTGCCAGCGGCCCGATAACAGATTCCTACGAGCAGTACTTC. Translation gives CASGPITDSYEQYF.